This T cell receptor beta chain derives from a study of shared clonotypes between healthy human individuals. Regarding the study as a whole: Approximately 4.6% of naive CD4 clonotypes were shared across a few donors. It was only blood that was sampled, and tissue repertoires likely differ.

As for this clone: Its antigen is undetermined.

The CDR3 runs to 17 residues. Losses at the gene ends were 1 base for V and 6 bases for J; bases not matched to a gene: 7. CDR1 and CDR2 (germline): SGHVS, FQNEAQ. Sequencing used immunoSEQ multiplex PCR; TCRdb keeps in-frame clones, though not all of them. The repertoire has about 1 million clones, under 80% of them found once; the top ten carry roughly 1.5%. The chain has TRBV7-8 and TRBJ2-2, with 11 bases identical to TRBD2. This receptor was taken from a young man in good health. Sequencing was carried out using memory CD4+ T cells sorted from blood. The subset denotes: CD45RA-negative fraction. The DNA for the CDR3 is TGTGCCAGCAGCTTAGTAGGCCATAGCGGGAGGGCCGGGGAGCTGTTTTTT. Protein product: CASSLVGHSGRAGELFF.